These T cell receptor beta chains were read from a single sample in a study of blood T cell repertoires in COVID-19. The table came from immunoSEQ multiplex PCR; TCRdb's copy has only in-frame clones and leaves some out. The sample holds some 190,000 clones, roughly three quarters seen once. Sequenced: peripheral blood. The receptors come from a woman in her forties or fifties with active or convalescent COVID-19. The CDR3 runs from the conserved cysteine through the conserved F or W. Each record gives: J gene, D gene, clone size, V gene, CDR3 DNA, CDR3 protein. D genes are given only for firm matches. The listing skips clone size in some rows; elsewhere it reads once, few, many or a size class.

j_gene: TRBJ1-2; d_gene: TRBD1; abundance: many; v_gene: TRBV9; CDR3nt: TGTGCCAGCAGCGTACTCGACAGGGATGGTGGCTACACCTTC; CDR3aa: CASSVLDRDGGYTF
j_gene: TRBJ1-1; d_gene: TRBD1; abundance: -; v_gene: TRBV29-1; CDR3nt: TGCAGCGTTGAAACAGGGGGCAACGCTGAAGCTTTCTTT; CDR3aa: CSVETGGNAEAFF
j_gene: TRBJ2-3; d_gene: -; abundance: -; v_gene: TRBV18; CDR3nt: TGTGCCAGCTCACCAGGGAGAGGTTCAGATACGCAGTATTTT; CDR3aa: CASSPGRGSDTQYF
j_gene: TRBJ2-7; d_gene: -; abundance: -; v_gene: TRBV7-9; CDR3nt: TGTGCCAGCAGCTTAGACAGCCCCTACGAGCAGTACTTC; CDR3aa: CASSLDSPYEQYF
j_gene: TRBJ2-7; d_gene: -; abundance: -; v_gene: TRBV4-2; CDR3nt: TGTGCCAGCAGCCCTGGTCGCGCATCAGAGCAGTACTTC; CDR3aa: CASSPGRASEQYF
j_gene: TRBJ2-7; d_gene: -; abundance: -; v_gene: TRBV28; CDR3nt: TGTGCCAGCAGTTTCCAGGGGGGACTAGGCGCGCCGCAGTACTTC; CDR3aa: CASSFQGGLGAPQYF
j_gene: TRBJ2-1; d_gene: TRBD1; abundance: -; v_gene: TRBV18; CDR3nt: TGTGCCAGCTCACCTAGCACAGGGGGTGAGCAGTTCTTC; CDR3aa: CASSPSTGGEQFF
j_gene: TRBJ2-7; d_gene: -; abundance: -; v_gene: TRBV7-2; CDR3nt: TGTGCCAGCAGCTTAGGGCCGCCATCAAGGGGCACCTACGAGCAGTACTTC; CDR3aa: CASSLGPPSRGTYEQYF
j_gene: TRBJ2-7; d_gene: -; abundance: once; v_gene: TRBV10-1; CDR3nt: TGCGCCAGCAGTGCTCTGGAGTACGAGCAGTACTTC; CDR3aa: CASSALEYEQYF
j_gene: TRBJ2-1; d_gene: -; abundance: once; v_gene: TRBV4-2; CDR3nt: TGTGCCAGCAGCTATGCAGGGGCCAGGGGAGGGGACAATGAGCAGTTCTTC; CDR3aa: CASSYAGARGGDNEQFF
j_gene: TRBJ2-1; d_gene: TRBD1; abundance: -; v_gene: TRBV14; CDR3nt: TGTGCCAGCAGCCCCCGGACAGGGTGGAACAATGAGCAGTTCTTC; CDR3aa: CASSPRTGWNNEQFF
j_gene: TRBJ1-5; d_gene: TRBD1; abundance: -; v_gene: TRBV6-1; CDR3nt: TGTGCCAGCAGGGGACAGGGGGCACGTCAGCCCCAGCATTTT; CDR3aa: CASRGQGARQPQHF
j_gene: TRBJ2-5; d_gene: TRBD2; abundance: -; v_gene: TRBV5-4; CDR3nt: TGTGCCAGCAGCTTGTTGGTACTAGCGGGGGGAGGACCTCAAGAGACCCAGTACTTC; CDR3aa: CASSLLVLAGGGPQETQYF
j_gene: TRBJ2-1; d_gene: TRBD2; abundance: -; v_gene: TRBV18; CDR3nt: TGTGCCAGCTCACCCGGTAGCGGGAGTCATGAGCAGTTCTTC; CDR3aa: CASSPGSGSHEQFF
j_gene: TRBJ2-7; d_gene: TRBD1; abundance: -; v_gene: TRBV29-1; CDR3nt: TGCAGCGTTGAAGCGGGGACAGGGACCTACGAGCAGTACTTC; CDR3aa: CSVEAGTGTYEQYF
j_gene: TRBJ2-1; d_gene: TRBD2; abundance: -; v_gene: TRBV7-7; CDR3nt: TGTGCTAGCAGCCCCACTAGCGGGGGGGCGGGGGAGCAGTTCTTC; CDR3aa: CASSPTSGGAGEQFF
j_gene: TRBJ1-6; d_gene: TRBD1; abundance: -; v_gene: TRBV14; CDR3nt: TGTGCCAGCAGGGGACAGGGTGTTTCACCCCTCCACTTT; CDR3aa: CASRGQGVSPLHF
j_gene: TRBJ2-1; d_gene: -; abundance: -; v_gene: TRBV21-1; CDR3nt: TGTGCCAGCAGCAAAAGACTAGCGGGGTCCTACAATGAGCAGTTCTTC; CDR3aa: CASSKRLAGSYNEQFF
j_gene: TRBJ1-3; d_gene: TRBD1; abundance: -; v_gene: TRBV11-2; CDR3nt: TGTGCCAGCAGCTCCCCGGGACAGACGGATTACACCATATATTTT; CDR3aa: CASSSPGQTDYTIYF
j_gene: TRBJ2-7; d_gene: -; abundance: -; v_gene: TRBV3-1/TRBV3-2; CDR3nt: TGTGCCAGCAGCCAAACGGGGTCCTACGAGCAGTACTTC; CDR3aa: CASSQTGSYEQYF
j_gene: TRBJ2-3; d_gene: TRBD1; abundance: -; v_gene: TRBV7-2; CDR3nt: TGTGCCAGCAGCGTGGACAGGTTCACGAATACGCAGTATTTT; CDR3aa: CASSVDRFTNTQYF
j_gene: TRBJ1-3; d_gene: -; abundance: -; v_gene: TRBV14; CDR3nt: TGTGCCAGCTCGGTCTCTGGAAACACCATATATTTT; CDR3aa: CASSVSGNTIYF
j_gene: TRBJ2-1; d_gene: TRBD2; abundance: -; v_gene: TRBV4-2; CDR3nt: TGTGCCAGCAGCCAAGATGTTGGGACTAGCGGGAGGGGAGAGCAGTTCTTC; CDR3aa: CASSQDVGTSGRGEQFF
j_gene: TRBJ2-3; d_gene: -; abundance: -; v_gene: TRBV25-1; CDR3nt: TGTGCCAGCACGGGGGTAGAGGGGCGCGGGCGTGGAGATACGCAGTATTTT; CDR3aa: CASTGVEGRGRGDTQYF